These 17 T cell receptor beta chains were sequenced from one sample in a study of shared clonotypes between healthy human individuals (dated by TCRdb to 2020 to 2021). Library method: the immunoSEQ multiplex PCR assay. This is the immuneACCESS table as TCRdb keeps it, with only in-frame sequences that have V and J called. A part of the clones is gone; compared with another copy, unresolved V genes explain less than half, and the rest is unexplained. Across this sample there are around 990,000 clones, with roughly 77% seen only once. The ten largest clones capture 0.89% of the sample. The sequencing sample was made of memory CD4+ T cells from PBMCs. What this sample's cell subset or site label stands for: CD45RA-negative fraction. The receptor source for this set is a man aged 18 to 29 in good health. Some clones in this sample may be carry-over from other donors' samples.

The chain has TRBV28 and TRBJ2-6; 7 bases fit TRBD1. This CDR3 comprises 18 residues. Trimming removed 3 bases from V and 1 base from J; junction bases left unmatched: 9. In germline, CDR1 is MDHEN, CDR2 SYDVKM. In DNA, the CDR3 is TGTGCCAGCAGTTTGCGACAGGGCACGGGGTCTGGGGCCAACGTCCTGACTTTC. Its protein product is CASSLRQGTGSGANVLTF. Full variable domain (outside the CDR3, taken from reference TRBV28 and TRBJ2-6): DVKVTQSSRYLVKRTGEKVFLECVQDMDHENMFWYRQDPGLGLRLIYFSYDVKMKEKGDIPEGYSVSREKKERFSLILESASTNQTSMYLCASSLRQGTGSGANVLTFGAGSRLTVL.

V gene TRBV19 combines with J gene TRBJ1-2; no definite D call. The CDR3 runs 13 residues. Trimming stripped 6 bases from V and 8 bases from J, with 16 bases between. Germline CDR1 reads LNHDA; CDR2 reads SQIVND (reference sequence). The CDR3 loop reads CASSRPEGRGYTF. The CDR3 coding sequence is TGTGCCAGTAGCCGACCCGAAGGGAGGGGCTACACCTTC.

V gene TRBV28 combines with J gene TRBJ2-7, with 11 bases matching TRBD2. The CDR3 consists of 15 residues. From germline, CDR1 is MDHEN and CDR2 SYDVKM. V lost 4 bases and J lost 8; bases outside the gene matches: 10. The CDR3 DNA sequence: TGTGCCAGCAGTTCACCGGGACTAGCGGCTGGGAAGCAGTACTTC. Translation: CASSSPGLAAGKQYF.

In the case of this clone: The identical CDR3 is also encoded by other nucleotide sequences in the sample. The chain links TRBV7-3 to TRBJ1-2; tentative D call: TRBD1 (5 bases). The V and J ends lost 4 bases and 6 bases respectively, with 18 bases between them. This CDR3 has 15 amino acids. Germline V gene data show CDR1 as SGHTA and CDR2 as FQGTGA. The CDR3 DNA reads TGTGCCAGCAGCTCTGTTCCGGGGGATTTTGATGGCTACACCTTC. This translates into CASSSVPGDFDGYTF.

The V call is TRBV28, the J call TRBJ1-4; perhaps TRBD1 as D (5 bases). Trimming cost V 5 bases and J 4 bases, with 14 bases left between them. Germline V CDR1 and CDR2: MDHEN, SYDVKM. This CDR3 has 15 residues. CDR3 sequence (DNA): TGTGCCAGCAGTGAGGGGCCCCGTTTTAATGAAAAACTGTTTTTT. It translates to CASSEGPRFNEKLFF.

The V and J genes are TRBV5-4 and TRBJ1-2; D is ambiguous. Germline V gene data show CDR1 as SGHNT and CDR2 as YYREEE (reference sequence). The CDR3 consists of 12 residues. The V end was cut by 4 bases, the J end by 8 bases, with 12 bases between. CDR3 amino acids: CASSTEQRGYTF. DNA for the CDR3: TGTGCCAGCAGCACAGAGCAACGAGGCTACACCTTC.

The chain recombines TRBV28 with TRBJ2-1; 7 positions agree with TRBD2. Germline loops: CDR1 MDHEN, CDR2 SYDVKM. The CDR3 is 16 residues long. V gave up 3 bases and J gave up 2 bases; unmatched junction bases: 7. The CDR3 bases are TGTGCCAGCAGTTTTTGGTTAGCGGGCCCCTACAATGAGCAGTTCTTC. This gives the protein CASSFWLAGPYNEQFF.

The genes are TRBV5-4 and TRBJ2-7, with TRBD2 matching over 7 bases. The CDR3 spans 15 residues. Germline CDR1 is SGHNT and CDR2 is YYREEE (reference sequence). V was pared by 4 bases and J by 5 bases, with 12 bases of the junction left unmatched. The CDR3 protein is CASSRWGRGPDEQYF. CDR3 DNA sequence: TGTGCCAGCAGCAGGTGGGGGAGGGGCCCTGACGAGCAGTACTTC. The variable domain in full, completed from reference TRBV5-4 and TRBJ2-7, reads ETGVTQSPTHLIKTRGQQVTLRCSSQSGHNTVSWYQQALGQGPQFIFQYYREEENGRGNFPPRFSGLQFPNYSSELNVNALELDDSALYLCASSRWGRGPDEQYFGPGTRLTVT.

For this clone: Sequence at one end of the junction differs from germline and may be a read error. The chain has TRBV19 and TRBJ1-2, with TRBD1 as a possible D gene (6 bases). The CDR3 loop spans 14 amino acids. Per germline, CDR1 LNHDA and CDR2 SQIVND (reference sequence). CDR3 sequence (DNA): TGTGCCAGTAGCATAGGGGGTTCGGACTATGGCTACACCTTC. This translates into CASSIGGSDYGYTF.

The chain's CDR3 is CASSRPTGDNEQFF. The CDR3, as DNA: TGTGCCAGCAGCCGCCCGACAGGGGATAATGAGCAGTTCTTC. The chain employs TRBV5-4 and TRBJ2-1; 8 bases align to TRBD1. V shed 4 bases, J shed 7 bases, and the junction held 7 bases outside the gene matches. This CDR3 is built from 14 residues. CDR1 is SGHNT, CDR2 YYREEE, per germline (reference sequence).

The count of this clone is one. The chain joins TRBV15 to TRBJ2-3; 9 bases are a match to TRBD1. Germline CDR1 is LNHNV and CDR2 is YYDKDF (reference sequence). V dropped 3 bases and J dropped 2; count of bases not matched to a gene: 3. The CDR3 is 15 amino acids. CDR3 in amino acids: CATSRDRGPTDTQYF. The DNA for the CDR3 is TGTGCCACCAGCAGGGACAGGGGCCCCACAGATACGCAGTATTTT.

This rearrangement joins TRBV27 to TRBJ2-5; a possible D gene is TRBD1 (6 bases). Matching the DNA end better, TRBJ2-7 makes the J call doubtful. The germline V gene has CDR1 MNHEY and CDR2 SMNVEV (reference sequence). This CDR3 is 14 amino acids long. The CDR3, as DNA: TGTGCCAGCAGTTTCCCGGACAGCTATTACGAGCAGTACTTC. Protein sequence: CASSFPDSYYEQYF.

This chain's CDR3 is CASTAQSGELFF. CDR3 bases: TGTGCCAGCACCGCCCAGTCCGGGGAGCTGTTTTTT. The J gene is TRBJ2-2, the V gene TRBV7-2, with D uncertain. The V gene lost 7 bases and the J gene lost 6 bases, with 9 bases spanning the gap. Germline CDR1 reads SGHTA; CDR2 reads FQGNSA. CDR3 length: 12 amino acids.

The chain uses TRBV7-3 and TRBJ2-2; 7 bases fit TRBD2. CDR1 and CDR2 from the germline V gene are SGHTA and FQGTGA. With V trimmed by 0 bases and J by 3 bases, 4 bases remained unmatched. This CDR3 is built from 16 residues. This CDR3 is CASSLTAGADTGELFF. CDR3 DNA: TGTGCCAGCAGCTTAACGGCGGGAGCGGACACCGGGGAGCTGTTTTTT.

Turning to this clone: Other nucleotide sequences from this sample produce the same CDR3. J is TRBJ1-1 and V is TRBV2; the D is unclear. V was clipped by 4 bases and J by 3 bases, with 15 bases between them. Germline V CDR1 and CDR2: SNHLY, FYNNEI. The length of the CDR3 is 15 residues. CDR3 in DNA: TGTGCCAGCAGTGTTGGCGCGCCGACTGACACTGAAGCTTTCTTT. This sequence encodes CASSVGAPTDTEAFF.

The V gene is TRBV9, the J gene TRBJ2-7, with 8 bases aligning to TRBD2. The CDR3 has 18 amino acids. Germline assignment: CDR1 SGDLS and CDR2 YYNGEE. J was trimmed by 1 base and V by 4 bases; bases with no gene match: 16. CDR3 sequence: CASSPTLSGGLGSYEQYF. CDR3 nucleotides: TGTGCCAGCAGCCCAACCCTGTCGGGGGGGCTGGGGTCCTACGAGCAGTACTTC.

The genes are TRBV7-3 and TRBJ2-1; 8 bases map to TRBD2. CDR1 is SGHTA and CDR2 is FQGTGA in the germline V gene. J lost 1 base, V lost 1 base, and 3 bases had no gene match. The CDR3 covers 16 residues. CDR3 sequence (DNA): TGTGCCAGCAGCTTAAGGGGCGGGAGGTCCTACAATGAGCAGTTCTTC. It translates to CASSLRGGRSYNEQFF.